The clone carrying this TCR beta chain came up a few times. Its antigen remains unknown. The data originate from a study of CD8+ T cells in alopecia areata. Germline V gene lookup returns CDR1 SEHNR and CDR2 FQNEAQ (reference sequence). The CDR3 spans 13 residues. V lost 5 bases and J lost 5, with 13 bases in between. Extracted RNA was reverse transcribed into cDNA, the sequencing template. Method: immunoSEQ multiplex PCR; TCRdb's copy keeps in-frame clones and lacks some. The sample includes 130,000 or so clones, more than 85% of them seen just once. Study conclusions and caveats: Scalp clonality dropped significantly under tofacitinib, as did expanded CD8+ top-100 clones.

Indicated treatment: oral pan-JAK inhibitor, 5-10 mg twice daily. Sampling of alopecia areata patients yielded lesional scalp punch biopsies as well as peripheral blood. Source: CD8+ T cells sorted from blood, taken at week 4, from a patient treated with tofacitinib. The genes are TRBV7-9 and TRBJ2-7, with D perhaps matching TRBD2 (7 bases). This TCR was recovered from a human donor with alopecia areata. CDR3 loop: CASSPRGGDEQYF. The CDR3 region has the DNA TGTGCCAGCAGCCCCAGGGGAGGGGACGAGCAGTACTTC.